These 3 T cell receptor beta chains were sequenced from one sample in a study of siplizumab effects on memory and regulatory T cells (dated by TCRdb to between 2019 and 2020). Libraries came from the immunoSEQ multiplex PCR assay. TCRdb provides this immuneACCESS table in a form limited to in-frame rearrangements. Some clones are lacking; in checked studies, under half of them reflect an unresolved V gene, and why the rest are absent is not known. The sample table lists approximately 110,000 clones, approximately 90% of them with a count of one. The ten largest clones take up more than 0.65% of the sample. Sequencing was done on a sample of Tregs sorted from blood. The receptors come from a human donor in good health.

This sequence joins TRBV7-3 and TRBJ2-2; 11 bases are shared with TRBD2. The CDR3 length is 14 residues. Germline CDR1 reads SGHTA; CDR2 reads FQGTGA. J was trimmed by 5 bases and V by 6 bases; bases with no gene match: 2. CDR3 nucleotide sequence: TGTGCCAGCAGTCGGACTAGCGGGACCGGGGAGCTGTTTTTT. This translates into CASSRTSGTGELFF.

The rearrangement uses TRBV6-1 and TRBJ2-7; 11 bases fit TRBD2. The CDR3 consists of 14 residues. Germline V CDR1 and CDR2: MNHNS, SASEGT. V shed 4 bases, J shed 2 bases, and the junction held 1 base outside the gene matches. The CDR3, as DNA: TGTGCCAGCAGTGGACTAGCGGGACCCTACGAGCAGTACTTC. Translated, it gives CASSGLAGPYEQYF.

V is TRBV5-1 and J is TRBJ2-1; 7 nucleotides align to TRBD1. CDR1 SGHRS and CDR2 YFSETQ come from the germline V gene. This CDR3 has 16 amino acids. Losses at the gene ends were 3 bases for V and 2 bases for J; bases not matched to a gene: 8. CDR3 sequence reads: CASSWAGQAAYNEQFF. The DNA for the CDR3 is TGCGCCAGCAGCTGGGCCGGACAGGCCGCCTACAATGAGCAGTTCTTC. Together with reference TRBV5-1 and TRBJ2-1, the CDR3 gives the full variable domain: KAGVTQTPRYLIKTRGQQVTLSCSPISGHRSVSWYQQTPGQGLQFLFEYFSETQRNKGNFPGRFSGRQFSNSRSEMNVSTLELGDSALYLCASSWAGQAAYNEQFFGPGTRLTVL.